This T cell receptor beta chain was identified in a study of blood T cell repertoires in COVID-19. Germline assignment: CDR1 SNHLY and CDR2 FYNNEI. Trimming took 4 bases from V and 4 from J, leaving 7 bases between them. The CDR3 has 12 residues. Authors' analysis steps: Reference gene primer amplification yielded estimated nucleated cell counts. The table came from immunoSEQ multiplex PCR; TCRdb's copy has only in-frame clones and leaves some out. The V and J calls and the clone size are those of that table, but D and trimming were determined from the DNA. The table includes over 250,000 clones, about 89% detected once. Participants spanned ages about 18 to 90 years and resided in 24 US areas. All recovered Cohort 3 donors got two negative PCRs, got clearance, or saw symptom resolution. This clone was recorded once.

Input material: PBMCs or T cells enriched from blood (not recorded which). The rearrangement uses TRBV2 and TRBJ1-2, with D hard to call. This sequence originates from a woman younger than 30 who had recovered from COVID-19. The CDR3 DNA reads TGTGCCAGCAGTGGAGGCGTCTATGGCTACACCTTC. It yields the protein CASSGGVYGYTF.